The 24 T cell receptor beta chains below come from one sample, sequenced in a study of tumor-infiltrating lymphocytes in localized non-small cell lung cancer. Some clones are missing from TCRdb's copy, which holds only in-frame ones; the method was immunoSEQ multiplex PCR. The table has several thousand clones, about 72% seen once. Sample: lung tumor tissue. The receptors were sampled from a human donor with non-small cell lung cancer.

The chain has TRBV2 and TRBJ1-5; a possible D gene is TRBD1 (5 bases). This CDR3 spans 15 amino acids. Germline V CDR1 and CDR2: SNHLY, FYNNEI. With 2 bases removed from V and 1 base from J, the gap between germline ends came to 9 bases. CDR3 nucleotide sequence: TGTGCCAGCAGTGAACTGGCAGGGAGCAATCAGCCCCAGCATTTT. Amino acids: CASSELAGSNQPQHF. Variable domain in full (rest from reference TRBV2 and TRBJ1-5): EPEVTQTPSHQVTQMGQEVILRCVPISNHLYFYWYRQILGQKVEFLVSFYNNEISEKSEIFDDQFSVERPDGSNFTLKIRSTKLEDSAMYFCASSELAGSNQPQHFGDGTRLSIL.

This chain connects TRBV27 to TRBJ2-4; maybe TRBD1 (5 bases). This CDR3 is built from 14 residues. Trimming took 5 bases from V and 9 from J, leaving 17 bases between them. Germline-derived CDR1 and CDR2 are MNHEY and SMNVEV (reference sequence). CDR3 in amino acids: CASSPTARRGIQYF. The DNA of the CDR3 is TGTGCCAGCAGTCCGACAGCCCGTAGGGGCATTCAGTACTTC.

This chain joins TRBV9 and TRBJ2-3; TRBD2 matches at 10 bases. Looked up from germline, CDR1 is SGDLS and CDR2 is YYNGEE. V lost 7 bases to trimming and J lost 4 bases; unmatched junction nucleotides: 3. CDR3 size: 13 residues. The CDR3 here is CASGLAVPDTQYF. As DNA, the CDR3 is TGTGCCAGCGGACTAGCGGTACCAGATACGCAGTATTTT.

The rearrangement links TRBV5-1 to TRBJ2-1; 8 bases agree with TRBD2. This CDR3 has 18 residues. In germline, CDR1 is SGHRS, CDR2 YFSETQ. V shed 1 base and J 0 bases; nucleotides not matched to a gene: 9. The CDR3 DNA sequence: TGCGCCAGCAGCTTGCGGGGGGGGACCCAGAGCTCCTACAATGAGCAGTTCTTC. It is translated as CASSLRGGTQSSYNEQFF.

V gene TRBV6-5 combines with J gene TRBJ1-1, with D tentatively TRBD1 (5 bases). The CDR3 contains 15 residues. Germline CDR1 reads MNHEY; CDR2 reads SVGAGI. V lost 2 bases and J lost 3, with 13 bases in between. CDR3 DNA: TGTGCCAGCAGTTACAGGGGCCAAATCCACACTGAAGCTTTCTTT. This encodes CASSYRGQIHTEAFF.

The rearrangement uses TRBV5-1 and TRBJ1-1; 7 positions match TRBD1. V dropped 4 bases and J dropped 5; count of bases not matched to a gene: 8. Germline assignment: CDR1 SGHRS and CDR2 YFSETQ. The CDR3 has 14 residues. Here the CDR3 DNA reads TGCGCCAGCAGCGAGACAGGGAAGGGGACTGAAGCTTTCTTT. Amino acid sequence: CASSETGKGTEAFF.

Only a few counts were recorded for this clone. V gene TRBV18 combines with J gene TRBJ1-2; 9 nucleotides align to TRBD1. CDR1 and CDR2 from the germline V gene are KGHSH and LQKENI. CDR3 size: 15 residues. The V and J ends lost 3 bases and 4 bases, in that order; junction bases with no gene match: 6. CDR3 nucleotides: TGTGCCAGCTCACCCTGGACAGGGGTAGCCTATGGCTACACCTTC. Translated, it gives CASSPWTGVAYGYTF.

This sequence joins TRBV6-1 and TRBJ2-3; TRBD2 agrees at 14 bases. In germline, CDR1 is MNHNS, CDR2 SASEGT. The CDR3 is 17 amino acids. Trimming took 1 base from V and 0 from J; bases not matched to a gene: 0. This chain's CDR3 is CASSEGLAGGSTDTQYF. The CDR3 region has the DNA TGTGCCAGCAGTGAAGGACTAGCGGGGGGGAGCACAGATACGCAGTATTTT.

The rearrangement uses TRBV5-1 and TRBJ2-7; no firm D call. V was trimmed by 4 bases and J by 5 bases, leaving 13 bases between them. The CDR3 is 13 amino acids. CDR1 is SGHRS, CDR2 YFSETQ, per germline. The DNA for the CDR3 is TGCGCCAGCAGCCCGTACTTAGTAAACGAGCAGTACTTC. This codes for CASSPYLVNEQYF.

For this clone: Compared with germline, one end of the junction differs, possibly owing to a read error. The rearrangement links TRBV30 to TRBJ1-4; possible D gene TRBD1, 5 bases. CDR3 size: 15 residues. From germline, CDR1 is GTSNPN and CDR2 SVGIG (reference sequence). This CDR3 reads CAWSVLTGSNGKLFF. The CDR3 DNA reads TGTGCCTGGAGTGTACTTACAGGTTCTAATGGAAAACTGTTTTTT.

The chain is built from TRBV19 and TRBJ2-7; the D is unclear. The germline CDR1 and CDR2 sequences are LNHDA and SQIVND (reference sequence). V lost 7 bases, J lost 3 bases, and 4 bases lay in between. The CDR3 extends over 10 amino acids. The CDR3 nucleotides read TGTGCCAGTACCCTCTACGAGCAGTACTTC. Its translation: CASTLYEQYF.

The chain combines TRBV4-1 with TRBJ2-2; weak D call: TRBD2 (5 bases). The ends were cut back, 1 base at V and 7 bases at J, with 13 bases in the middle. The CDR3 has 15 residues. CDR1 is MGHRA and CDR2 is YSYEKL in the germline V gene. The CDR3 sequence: CASSQGEQSSGELFF. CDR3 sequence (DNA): TGCGCCAGCAGCCAAGGGGAGCAGTCTAGCGGGGAGCTGTTTTTT.

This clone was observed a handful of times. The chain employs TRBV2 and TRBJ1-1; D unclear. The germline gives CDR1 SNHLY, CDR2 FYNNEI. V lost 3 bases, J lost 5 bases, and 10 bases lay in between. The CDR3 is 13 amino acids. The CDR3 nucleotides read TGTGCCAGCAGTGAGGACGCCGCTACTGAAGCTTTCTTT. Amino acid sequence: CASSEDAATEAFF. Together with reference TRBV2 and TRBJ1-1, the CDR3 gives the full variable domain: EPEVTQTPSHQVTQMGQEVILRCVPISNHLYFYWYRQILGQKVEFLVSFYNNEISEKSEIFDDQFSVERPDGSNFTLKIRSTKLEDSAMYFCASSEDAATEAFFGQGTRLTVV.

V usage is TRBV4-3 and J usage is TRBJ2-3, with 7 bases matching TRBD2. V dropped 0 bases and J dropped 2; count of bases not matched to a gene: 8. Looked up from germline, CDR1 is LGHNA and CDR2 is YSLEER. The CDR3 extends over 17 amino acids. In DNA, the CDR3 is TGCGCCAGCAGCCAAGATCAAGCGGGACTGATCACAGATACGCAGTATTTT. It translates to CASSQDQAGLITDTQYF.

The CDR3 spells CATGTAGANVLTF. For the CDR3, the DNA is TGTGCCACCGGGACAGCTGGGGCCAACGTCCTGACTTTC. The rearrangement links TRBV6-1 to TRBJ2-6, with 7 bases identical to TRBD1. Per the germline V gene, CDR1 is MNHNS and CDR2 is SASEGT. The CDR3 sequence is 13 residues long. V gave up 10 bases and J gave up 2 bases; unmatched junction bases: 2.

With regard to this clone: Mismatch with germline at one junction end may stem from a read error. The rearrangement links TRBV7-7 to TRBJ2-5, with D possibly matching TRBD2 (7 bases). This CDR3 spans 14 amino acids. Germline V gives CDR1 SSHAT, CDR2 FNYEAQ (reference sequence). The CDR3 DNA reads TGTGCTAGCAGCTTCGCGGGGGCCGGGGAGACCCAGTACTTC. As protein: CASSFAGAGETQYF.

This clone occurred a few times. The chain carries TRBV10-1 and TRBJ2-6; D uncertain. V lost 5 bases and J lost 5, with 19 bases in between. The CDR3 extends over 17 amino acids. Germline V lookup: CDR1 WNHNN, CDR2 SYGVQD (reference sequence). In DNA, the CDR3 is TGCGCCAGCAGTTTCGGCCGCGCACAAAGTCGGGCCAACGTCCTGACTTTC. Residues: CASSFGRAQSRANVLTF.

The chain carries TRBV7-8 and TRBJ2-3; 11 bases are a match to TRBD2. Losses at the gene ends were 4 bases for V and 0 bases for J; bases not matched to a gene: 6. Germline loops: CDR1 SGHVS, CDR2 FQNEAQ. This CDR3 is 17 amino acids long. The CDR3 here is CASSSSWTSGSTDTQYF. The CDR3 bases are TGTGCCAGCAGCTCCAGCTGGACTAGCGGGAGCACAGATACGCAGTATTTT.

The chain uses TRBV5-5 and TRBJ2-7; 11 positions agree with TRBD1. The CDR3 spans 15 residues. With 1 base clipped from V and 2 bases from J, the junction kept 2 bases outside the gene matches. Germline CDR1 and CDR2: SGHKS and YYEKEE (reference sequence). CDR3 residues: CASSLWTGGTYEQYF. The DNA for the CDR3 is TGTGCCAGCAGCTTGTGGACAGGGGGCACCTACGAGCAGTACTTC.

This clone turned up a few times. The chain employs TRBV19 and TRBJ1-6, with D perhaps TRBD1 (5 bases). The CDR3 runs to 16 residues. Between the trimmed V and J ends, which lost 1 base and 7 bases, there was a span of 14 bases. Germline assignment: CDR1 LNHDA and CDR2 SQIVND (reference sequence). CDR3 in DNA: TGTGCCAGTAGTATAGGGGGGACGTCGGGAAATTCACCCCTCCACTTT. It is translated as CASSIGGTSGNSPLHF.

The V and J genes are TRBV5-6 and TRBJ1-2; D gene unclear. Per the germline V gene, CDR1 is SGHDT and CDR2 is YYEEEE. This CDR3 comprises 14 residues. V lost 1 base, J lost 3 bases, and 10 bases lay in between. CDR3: CASSLWVTDYGYTF. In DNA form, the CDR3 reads TGTGCCAGCAGCTTGTGGGTAACAGACTATGGCTACACCTTC.

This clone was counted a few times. The CDR3 bases are TGTGCCAGCAGTTCAGGCCCTAGCTCCTATAATTCACCCCTCCACTTT. Its protein is CASSSGPSSYNSPLHF. The gene calls are TRBV11-2 and TRBJ1-6; D remains unclear. The CDR3 has 16 amino acids. The germline CDR1 and CDR2 sequences are SGHAT and FQNNGV. Trimming took off 6 bases at V and 0 bases at J, with 12 bases between the two ends.

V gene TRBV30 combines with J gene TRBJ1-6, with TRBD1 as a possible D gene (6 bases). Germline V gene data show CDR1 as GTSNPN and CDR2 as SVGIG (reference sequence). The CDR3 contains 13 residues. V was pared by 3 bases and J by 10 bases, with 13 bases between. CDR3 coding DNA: TGTGCCTGGAGGAACAGGGCCCAATCACCCCTCCACTTT. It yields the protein CAWRNRAQSPLHF.

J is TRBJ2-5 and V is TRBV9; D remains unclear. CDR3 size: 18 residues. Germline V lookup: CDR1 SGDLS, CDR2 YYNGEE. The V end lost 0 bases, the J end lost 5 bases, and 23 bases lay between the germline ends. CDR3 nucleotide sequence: TGTGCCAGCAGCGTAGGTTCTATGGCACAGACAAGTCGCGAGACCCAGTACTTC. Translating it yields CASSVGSMAQTSRETQYF. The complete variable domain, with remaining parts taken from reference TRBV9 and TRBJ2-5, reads DSGVTQTPKHLITATGQRVTLRCSPRSGDLSVYWYQQSLDQGLQFLIQYYNGEERAKGNILERFSAQQFPDLHSELNLSSLELGDSALYFCASSVGSMAQTSRETQYFGPGTRLLVL.